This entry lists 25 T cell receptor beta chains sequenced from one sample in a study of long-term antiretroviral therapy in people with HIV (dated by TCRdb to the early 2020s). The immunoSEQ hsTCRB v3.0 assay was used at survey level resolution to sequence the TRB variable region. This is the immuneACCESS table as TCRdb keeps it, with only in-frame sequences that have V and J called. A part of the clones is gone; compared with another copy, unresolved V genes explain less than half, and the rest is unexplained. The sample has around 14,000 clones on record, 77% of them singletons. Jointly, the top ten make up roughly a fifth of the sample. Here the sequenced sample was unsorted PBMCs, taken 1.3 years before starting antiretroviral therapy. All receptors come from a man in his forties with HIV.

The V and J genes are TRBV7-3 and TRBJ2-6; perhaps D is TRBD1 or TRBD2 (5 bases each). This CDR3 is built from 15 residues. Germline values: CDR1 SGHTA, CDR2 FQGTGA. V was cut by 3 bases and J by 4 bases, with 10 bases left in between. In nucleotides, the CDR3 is TGTGCCAGCAGCTTCACGGGGCCGGGGGCCAACGTCCTGACTTTC. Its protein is CASSFTGPGANVLTF. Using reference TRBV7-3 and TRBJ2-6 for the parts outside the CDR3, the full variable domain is GAGVSQTPSNKVTEKGKYVELRCDPISGHTALYWYRQSLGQGPEFLIYFQGTGAADDSGLPNDRFFAVRPEGSVSTLKIQRTERGDSAVYLCASSFTGPGANVLTFGAGSRLTVL.

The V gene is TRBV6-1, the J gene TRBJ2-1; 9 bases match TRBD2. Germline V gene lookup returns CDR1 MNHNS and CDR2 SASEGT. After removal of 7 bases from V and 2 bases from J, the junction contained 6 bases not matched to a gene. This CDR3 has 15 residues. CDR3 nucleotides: TGTGCCAGCACGTCGCTAGCGGGGACCTACAATGAGCAGTTCTTC. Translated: CASTSLAGTYNEQFF.

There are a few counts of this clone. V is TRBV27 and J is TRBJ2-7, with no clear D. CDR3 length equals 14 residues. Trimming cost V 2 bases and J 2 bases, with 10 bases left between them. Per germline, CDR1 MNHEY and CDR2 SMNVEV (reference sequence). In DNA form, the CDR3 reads TGTGCCAGCAGTTTAACTCTCGGTCCCTACGAGCAGTACTTC. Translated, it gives CASSLTLGPYEQYF.

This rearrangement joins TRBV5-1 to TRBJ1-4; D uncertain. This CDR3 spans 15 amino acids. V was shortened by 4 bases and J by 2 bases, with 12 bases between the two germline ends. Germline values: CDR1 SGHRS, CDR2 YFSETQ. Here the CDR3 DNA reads TGCGCCAGCAGCCCGAGGTTGGAGACTAATGAAAAACTGTTTTTT. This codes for CASSPRLETNEKLFF.

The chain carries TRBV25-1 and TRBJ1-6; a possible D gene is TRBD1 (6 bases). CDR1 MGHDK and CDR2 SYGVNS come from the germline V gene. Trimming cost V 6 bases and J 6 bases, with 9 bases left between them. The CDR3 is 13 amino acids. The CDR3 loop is CASRGAFNSPLHF. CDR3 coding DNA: TGTGCCAGCAGGGGGGCTTTTAATTCACCCCTCCACTTT.

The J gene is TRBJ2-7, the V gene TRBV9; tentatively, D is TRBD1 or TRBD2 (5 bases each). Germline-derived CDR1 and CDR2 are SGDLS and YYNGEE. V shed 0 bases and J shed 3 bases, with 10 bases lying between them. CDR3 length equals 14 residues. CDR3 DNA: TGTGCCAGCAGCGTAGGGGGCGCGGGCTACGAGCAGTACTTC. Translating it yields CASSVGGAGYEQYF.

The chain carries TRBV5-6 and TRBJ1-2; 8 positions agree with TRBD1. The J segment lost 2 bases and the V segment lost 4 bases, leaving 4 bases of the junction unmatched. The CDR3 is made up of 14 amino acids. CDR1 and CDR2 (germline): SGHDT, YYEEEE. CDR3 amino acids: CASSQRQGNYGYTF. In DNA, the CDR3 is TGTGCCAGCAGCCAAAGACAGGGGAACTATGGCTACACCTTC.

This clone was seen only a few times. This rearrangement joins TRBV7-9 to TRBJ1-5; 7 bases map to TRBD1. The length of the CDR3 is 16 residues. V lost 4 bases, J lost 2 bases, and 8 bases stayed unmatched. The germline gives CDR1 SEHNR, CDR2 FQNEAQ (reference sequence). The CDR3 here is CASSSQGGNGNQPQHF. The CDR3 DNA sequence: TGTGCCAGCAGCTCTCAGGGGGGCAACGGCAATCAGCCCCAGCATTTT.

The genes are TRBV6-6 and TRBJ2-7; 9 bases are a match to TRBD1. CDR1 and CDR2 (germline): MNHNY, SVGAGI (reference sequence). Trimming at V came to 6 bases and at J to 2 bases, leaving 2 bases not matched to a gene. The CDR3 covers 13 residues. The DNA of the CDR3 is TGTGCCAGCAGCTGGGACAGGGCCTACGAGCAGTACTTC. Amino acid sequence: CASSWDRAYEQYF.

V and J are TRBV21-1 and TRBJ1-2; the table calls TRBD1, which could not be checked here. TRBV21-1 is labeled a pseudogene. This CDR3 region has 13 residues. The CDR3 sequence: CASSARQGKGYTF. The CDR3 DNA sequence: TGTGCCAGCTCTGCCCGACAGGGAAAAGGCTACACCTTC.

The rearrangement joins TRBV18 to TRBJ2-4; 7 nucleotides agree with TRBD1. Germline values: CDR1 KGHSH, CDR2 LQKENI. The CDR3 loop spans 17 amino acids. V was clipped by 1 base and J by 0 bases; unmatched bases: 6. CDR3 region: CASSPQWDSLAKNIQYF. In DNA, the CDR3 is TGTGCCAGCTCACCACAATGGGACAGCTTAGCCAAAAACATTCAGTACTTC.

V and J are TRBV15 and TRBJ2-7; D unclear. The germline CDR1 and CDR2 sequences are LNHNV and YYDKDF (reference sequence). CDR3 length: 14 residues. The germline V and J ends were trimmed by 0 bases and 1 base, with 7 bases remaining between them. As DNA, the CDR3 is TGTGCCACCAGCAGAGATAAGGCTTCCTACGAGCAGTACTTC. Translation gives CATSRDKASYEQYF.

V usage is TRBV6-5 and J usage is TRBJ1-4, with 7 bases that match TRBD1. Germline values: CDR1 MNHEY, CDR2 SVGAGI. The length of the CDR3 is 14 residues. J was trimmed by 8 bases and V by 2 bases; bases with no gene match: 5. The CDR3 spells CASSYLQGTEKLFF. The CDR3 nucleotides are TGTGCCAGCAGTTACCTACAGGGGACAGAAAAACTGTTTTTT.

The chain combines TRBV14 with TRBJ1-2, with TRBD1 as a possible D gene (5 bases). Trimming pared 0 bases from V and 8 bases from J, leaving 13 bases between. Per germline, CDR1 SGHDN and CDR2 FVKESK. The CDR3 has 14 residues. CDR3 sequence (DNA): TGTGCCAGCAGCCAAGATCCCAGGGTCTTCGGCTACACCTTC. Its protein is CASSQDPRVFGYTF. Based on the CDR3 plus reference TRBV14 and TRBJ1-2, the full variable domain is EAGVTQFPSHSVIEKGQTVTLRCDPISGHDNLYWYRRVMGKEIKFLLHFVKESKQDESGMPNNRFLAERTGGTYSTLKVQPAELEDSGVYFCASSQDPRVFGYTFGSGTRLTVV.

The CDR3 protein is CASSGGGRGTDTQYF. The CDR3 nucleotides read TGTGCCAGCAGTGGGGGGGGGCGCGGTACAGATACGCAGTATTTT. The chain recombines TRBV6-1 with TRBJ2-3, with TRBD2 as a possible D gene (7 bases). There are 15 residues in the CDR3. With 4 bases removed from V and 3 bases from J, the gap between germline ends came to 14 bases. Looked up from germline, CDR1 is MNHNS and CDR2 is SASEGT.

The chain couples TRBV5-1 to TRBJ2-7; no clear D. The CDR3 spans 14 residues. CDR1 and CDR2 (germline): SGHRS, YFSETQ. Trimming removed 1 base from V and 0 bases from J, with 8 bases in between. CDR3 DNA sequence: TGCGCCAGCAGCTTGCTGCCGTACTCCTACGAGCAGTACTTC. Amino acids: CASSLLPYSYEQYF.

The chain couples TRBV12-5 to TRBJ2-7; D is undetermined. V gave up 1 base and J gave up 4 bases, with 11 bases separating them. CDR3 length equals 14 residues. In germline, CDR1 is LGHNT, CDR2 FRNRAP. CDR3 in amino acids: CASGLAGLRYEQYF. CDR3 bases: TGTGCTAGTGGTTTGGCTGGCTTGCGGTACGAGCAGTACTTC. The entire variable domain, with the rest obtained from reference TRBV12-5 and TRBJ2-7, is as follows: DARVTQTPRHKVTEMGQEVTMRCQPILGHNTVFWYRQTMMQGLELLAYFRNRAPLDDSGMPKDRFSAEMPDATLATLKIQPSEPRDSAVYFCASGLAGLRYEQYFGPGTRLTVT.

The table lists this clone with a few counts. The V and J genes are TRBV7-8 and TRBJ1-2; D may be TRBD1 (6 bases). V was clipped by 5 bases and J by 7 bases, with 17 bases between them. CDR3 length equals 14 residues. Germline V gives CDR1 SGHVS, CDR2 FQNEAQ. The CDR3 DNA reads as TGTGCCAGCAGCCTCGACAGTGGGGGCGGTGGCTACACCTTC. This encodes CASSLDSGGGGYTF. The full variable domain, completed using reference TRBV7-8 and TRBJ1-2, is GAGVSQSPRYKVAKRGQDVALRCDPISGHVSLFWYQQALGQGPEFLTYFQNEAQLDKSGLPSDRFFAERPEGSVSTLKIQRTQQEDSAVYLCASSLDSGGGGYTFGSGTRLTVV.

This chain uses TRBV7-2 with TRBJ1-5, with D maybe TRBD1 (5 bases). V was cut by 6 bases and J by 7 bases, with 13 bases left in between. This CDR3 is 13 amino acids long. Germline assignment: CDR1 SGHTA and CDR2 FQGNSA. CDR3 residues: CASSPAGGQPQHF. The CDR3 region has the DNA TGTGCCAGCAGTCCCGCTGGGGGGCAGCCCCAGCATTTT.

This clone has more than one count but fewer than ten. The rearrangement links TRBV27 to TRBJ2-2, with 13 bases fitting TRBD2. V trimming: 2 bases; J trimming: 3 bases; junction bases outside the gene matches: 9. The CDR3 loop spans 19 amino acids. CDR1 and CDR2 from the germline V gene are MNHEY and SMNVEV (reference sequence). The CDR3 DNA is TGTGCCAGCAGTTTAGTACCGGGACTAGCGGGGTCCTACACCGGGGAGCTGTTTTTT. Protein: CASSLVPGLAGSYTGELFF.

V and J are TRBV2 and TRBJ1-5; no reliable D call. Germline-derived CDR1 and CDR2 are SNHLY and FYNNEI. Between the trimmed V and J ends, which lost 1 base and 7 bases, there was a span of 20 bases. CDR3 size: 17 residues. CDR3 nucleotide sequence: TGTGCCAGCAGTGAAGAGGTATGGACGAGTGGTGCACAGCCCCAGCATTTT. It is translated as CASSEEVWTSGAQPQHF. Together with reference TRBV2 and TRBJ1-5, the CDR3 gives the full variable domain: EPEVTQTPSHQVTQMGQEVILRCVPISNHLYFYWYRQILGQKVEFLVSFYNNEISEKSEIFDDQFSVERPDGSNFTLKIRSTKLEDSAMYFCASSEEVWTSGAQPQHFGDGTRLSIL.

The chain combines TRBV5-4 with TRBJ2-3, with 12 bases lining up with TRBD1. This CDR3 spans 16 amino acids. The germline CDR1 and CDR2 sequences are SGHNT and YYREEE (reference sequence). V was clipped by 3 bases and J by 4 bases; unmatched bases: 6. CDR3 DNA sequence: TGTGCCAGCAGCTGGGGACAGGGGGCGCTGGCAGATACGCAGTATTTT. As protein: CASSWGQGALADTQYF.

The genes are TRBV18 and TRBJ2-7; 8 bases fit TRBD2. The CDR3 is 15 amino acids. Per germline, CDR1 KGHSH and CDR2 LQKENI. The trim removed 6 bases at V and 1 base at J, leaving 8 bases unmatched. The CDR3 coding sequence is TGTGCCAGCTCCCCCGGGGGGGCTACGTCCTACGAGCAGTACTTC. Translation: CASSPGGATSYEQYF.

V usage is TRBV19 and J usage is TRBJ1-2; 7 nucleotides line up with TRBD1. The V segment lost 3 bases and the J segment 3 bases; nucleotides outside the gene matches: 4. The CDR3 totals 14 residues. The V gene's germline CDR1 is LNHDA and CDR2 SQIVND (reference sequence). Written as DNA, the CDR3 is TGTGCCAGTAGTATGAGGGGGCTCGACTATGGCTACACCTTC. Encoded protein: CASSMRGLDYGYTF.

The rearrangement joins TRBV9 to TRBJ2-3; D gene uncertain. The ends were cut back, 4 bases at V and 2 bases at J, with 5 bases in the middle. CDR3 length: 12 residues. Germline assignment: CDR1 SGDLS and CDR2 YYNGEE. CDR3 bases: TGTGCCAGCAGCTCCTTCACAGATACGCAGTATTTT. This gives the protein CASSSFTDTQYF. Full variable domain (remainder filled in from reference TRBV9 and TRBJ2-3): DSGVTQTPKHLITATGQRVTLRCSPRSGDLSVYWYQQSLDQGLQFLIQYYNGEERAKGNILERFSAQQFPDLHSELNLSSLELGDSALYFCASSSFTDTQYFGPGTRLTVL.